This TCR beta chain was recorded in a study of blood T cell repertoires in COVID-19. As for the study in general: Both acute and convalescent COVID-19 samples were obtained from the United States, Italy and Spain. T cells, B-cell-depleted T cells, or PBMCs provided the cDNA or gDNA that served as material.

V was cut by 3 bases and J by 1 base, with 6 bases left in between. In germline, CDR1 is SGHNT, CDR2 YENEEA. This CDR3 has 13 amino acids. Repertoires were generated with immunoSEQ multiplex PCR, while TCRdb's copy carries only in-frame clones and drops some. In the table there are approximately 300,000 clones, 88% of which are singletons. Sequenced input: peripheral blood. The chain uses TRBV11-3 and TRBJ1-1; D is unresolved. The TCR was taken from a woman aged 25 to 39 with COVID-19, enrolled during active disease. In nucleotides, the CDR3 is TGTGCCAGCAGCTTTCGAGGGAACACTGAAGCTTTCTTT. Its translation: CASSFRGNTEAFF.